Sequencing of this TCR beta chain was carried out in a study of blood T cell repertoires in COVID-19. The junction had 7 bases not matched to a gene; V was cut back by 7 bases and J by 8 bases. CDR1 is SEHNR and CDR2 is FQNEAQ in the germline V gene (reference sequence). This CDR3 region has 12 residues. Participants spanned ages roughly 18 to 90 years and resided in 20 to 30 US areas. Assay used: immunoSEQ multiplex PCR; TCRdb lists only in-frame clones, some missing. This sample has 150,000 or so clones, with more than 65% found just once. With regard to this clone: Other DNA sequences within the sample encode an identical CDR3.

The source of this sequence is a man between 50 and 59 years old who had recovered from COVID-19. The sequencing sample was made of PBMCs or T cells enriched from blood (not recorded which). The rearrangement joins TRBV7-9 to TRBJ1-1; 7 bases line up with TRBD1. The chain's CDR3 is CASNPKDREAFF. The CDR3 DNA sequence: TGTGCCAGCAACCCAAAGGACAGGGAAGCTTTCTTT. Using reference TRBV7-9 and TRBJ1-1 for the parts outside the CDR3, the full variable domain is DTGVSQNPRHKITKRGQNVTFRCDPISEHNRLYWYRQTLGQGPEFLTYFQNEAQLEKSRLLSDRFSAERPKGSFSTLEIQRTEQGDSAMYLCASNPKDREAFFGQGTRLTVV.